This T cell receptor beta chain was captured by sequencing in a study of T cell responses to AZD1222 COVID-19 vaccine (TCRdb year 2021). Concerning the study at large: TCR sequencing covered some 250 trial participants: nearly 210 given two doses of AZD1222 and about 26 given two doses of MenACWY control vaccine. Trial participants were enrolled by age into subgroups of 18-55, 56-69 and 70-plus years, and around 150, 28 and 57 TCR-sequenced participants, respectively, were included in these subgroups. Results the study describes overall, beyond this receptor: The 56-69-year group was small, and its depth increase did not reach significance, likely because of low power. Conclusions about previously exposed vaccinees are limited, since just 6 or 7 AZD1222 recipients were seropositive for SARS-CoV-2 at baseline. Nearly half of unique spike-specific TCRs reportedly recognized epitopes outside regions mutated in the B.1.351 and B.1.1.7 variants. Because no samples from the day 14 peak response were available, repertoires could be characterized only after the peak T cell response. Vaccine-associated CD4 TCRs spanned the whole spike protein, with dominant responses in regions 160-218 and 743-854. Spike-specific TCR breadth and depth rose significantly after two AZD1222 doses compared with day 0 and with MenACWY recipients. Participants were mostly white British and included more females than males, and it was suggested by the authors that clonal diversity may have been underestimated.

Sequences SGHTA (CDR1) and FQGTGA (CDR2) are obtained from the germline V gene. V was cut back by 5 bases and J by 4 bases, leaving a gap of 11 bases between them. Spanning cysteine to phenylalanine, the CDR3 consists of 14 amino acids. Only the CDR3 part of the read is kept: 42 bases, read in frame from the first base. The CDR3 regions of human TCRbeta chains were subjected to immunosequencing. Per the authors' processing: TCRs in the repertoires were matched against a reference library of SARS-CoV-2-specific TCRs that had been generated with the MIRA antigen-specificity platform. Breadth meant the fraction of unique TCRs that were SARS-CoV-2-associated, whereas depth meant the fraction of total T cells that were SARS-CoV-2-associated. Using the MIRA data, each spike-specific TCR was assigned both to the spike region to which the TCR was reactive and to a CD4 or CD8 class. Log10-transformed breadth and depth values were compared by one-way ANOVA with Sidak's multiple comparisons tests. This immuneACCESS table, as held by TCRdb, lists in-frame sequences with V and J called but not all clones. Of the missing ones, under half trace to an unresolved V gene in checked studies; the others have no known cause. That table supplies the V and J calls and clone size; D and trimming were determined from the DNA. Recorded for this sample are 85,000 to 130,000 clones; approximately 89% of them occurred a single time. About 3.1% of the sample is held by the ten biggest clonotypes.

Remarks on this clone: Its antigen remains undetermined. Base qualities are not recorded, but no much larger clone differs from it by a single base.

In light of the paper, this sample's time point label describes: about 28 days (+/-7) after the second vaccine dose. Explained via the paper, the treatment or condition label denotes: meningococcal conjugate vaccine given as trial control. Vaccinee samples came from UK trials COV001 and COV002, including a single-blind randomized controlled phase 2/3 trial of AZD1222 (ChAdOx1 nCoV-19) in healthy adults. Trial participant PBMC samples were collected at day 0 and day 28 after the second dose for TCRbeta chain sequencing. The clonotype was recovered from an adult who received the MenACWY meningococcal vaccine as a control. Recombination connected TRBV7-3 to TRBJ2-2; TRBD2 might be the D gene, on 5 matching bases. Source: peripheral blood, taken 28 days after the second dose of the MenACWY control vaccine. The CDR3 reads CASSPGLLTGELFF. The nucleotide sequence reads TGTGCCAGCAGCCCTGGACTCCTCACCGGGGAGCTGTTTTTT. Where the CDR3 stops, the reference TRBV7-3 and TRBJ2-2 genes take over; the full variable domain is GAGVSQTPSNKVTEKGKYVELRCDPISGHTALYWYRQSLGQGPEFLIYFQGTGAADDSGLPNDRFFAVRPEGSVSTLKIQRTERGDSAVYLCASSPGLLTGELFFGEGSRLTVL.